This T cell receptor (beta chain) is drawn from a study of technical replicates of blood from a few donors. TCRdb's copy holds only in-frame clones and misses some; the assay was immunoSEQ multiplex PCR. This sample has 13,000 to 15,000 clones; roughly 80% occur once, and the top ten carry 11%. Looked up from germline, CDR1 is SNHLY and CDR2 is FYNNEI. Trimming removed 5 bases at V and 5 bases at J, with 22 bases between. This CDR3 contains 17 residues. This TCR was recovered from a human donor in good health. Material: PBMCs. The V call is TRBV2, the J call TRBJ2-1; D remains ambiguous. The CDR3 sequence: CASSFQRGIGQDNEQFF. DNA of the CDR3: TGTGCCAGCAGTTTTCAGAGAGGTATTGGTCAAGACAATGAGCAGTTCTTC.